This is a list of T cell receptor beta chains from one sample in a study of OX40 agonist ivuxolimab in advanced cancers. Sequencing was performed with immunoSEQ multiplex PCR; in TCRdb, only in-frame clones are kept and a portion is missing. The table lists 74,000 or so clones, about 89% of them singletons. The input for sequencing was CD4+ or CD8+ T cells sorted from blood, taken in a trial of the OX40 agonist ivuxolimab. These receptors were obtained from an adult with an advanced solid tumor such as melanoma, head and neck, liver or kidney cancer. Each CDR3 is given with its conserved first and last residue. D genes are given only for firm matches. A row's size may be missing; if present it is once, few, many or a size class.

j_call d_call clone_size v_call cdr3_aa cdr3_nt
TRBJ2-7 TRBD1 . TRBV11-2 CASSSIRGQGSYEQYF TGTGCCAGCAGCTCTATACGTGGACAGGGAAGCTACGAGCAGTACTTC
TRBJ2-5 TRBD2 . TRBV7-8 CASGGEETQYF TGTGCCAGCGGGGGGGAGGAGACCCAGTACTTC
TRBJ2-3 . . TRBV2 CASSEPLGPTDTQYF TGTGCCAGCAGTGAACCCCTCGGGCCGACAGATACGCAGTATTTT
TRBJ2-3 TRBD2 . TRBV6-5 CASRTTSGITQYF TGTGCCAGCAGGACTACTAGCGGCATTACGCAGTATTTT
TRBJ2-7 . . TRBV29-1 CSVEGVGGGSSYEQYF TGCAGCGTTGAAGGGGTAGGGGGGGGAAGCTCCTACGAGCAGTACTTC
TRBJ1-4 . few TRBV19 CASSIVGSLGDEKLFF TGTGCCAGTAGTATAGTGGGCAGCCTAGGAGACGAAAAACTGTTTTTT
TRBJ1-2 TRBD1 . TRBV6-5 CASRPGTGYGYTF TGTGCCAGCAGACCCGGGACAGGCTATGGCTACACCTTC
TRBJ1-5 . . TRBV11-1 CASSLTGESPQHF TGTGCCAGCAGCTTGACCGGGGAATCGCCCCAGCATTTT
TRBJ1-6 . . TRBV9 CASGRGGASYNSPLHF TGTGCCAGCGGACGAGGGGGGGCCTCCTATAATTCACCCCTCCACTTT
TRBJ2-7 . once TRBV7-6 CASSLNRPMRGSPYEQYF TGTGCCAGCAGCTTAAATCGCCCTATGAGGGGGAGTCCCTACGAGCAGTACTTC
TRBJ2-7 TRBD1 . TRBV7-2 CASSLTGAGEEQYF TGTGCCAGCAGCTTGACAGGGGCCGGGGAGGAGCAGTACTTC
TRBJ2-5 . . TRBV4-2 CASSQGQRQETQYF TGTGCCAGCAGCCAAGGCCAGCGCCAAGAGACCCAGTACTTC
TRBJ2-7 . once TRBV28 CASSSLGGHSTYEQYF TGTGCCAGCAGTTCTCTTGGGGGACACTCAACCTACGAGCAGTACTTC
TRBJ2-1 . . TRBV7-9 CASTPLRLAGAYNEQFF TGTGCCAGCACCCCCCTACGTTTGGCAGGGGCCTACAATGAGCAGTTCTTC
TRBJ2-5 TRBD2 . TRBV5-4 CASSDGPSGGQTQYF TGTGCCAGCAGCGACGGACCTAGCGGTGGGCAGACCCAGTACTTC
TRBJ2-5 TRBD2 . TRBV5-1 CASSRTSEETQYF TGCGCCAGCAGCCGGACTAGTGAGGAGACCCAGTACTTC
TRBJ2-7 TRBD1 . TRBV5-8 CATRDSRDF TGTGCCACTAGGGACAGTAGGGACTTC
TRBJ2-1 TRBD1 . TRBV19 CASRDRANYNEQFF TGTGCCAGTAGGGACAGGGCGAACTACAATGAGCAGTTCTTC
TRBJ2-7 . . TRBV7-4 CASSSGLREQYF TGTGCCAGCAGCTCAGGGCTTCGGGAGCAGTACTTC
TRBJ1-5 . . TRBV11-3 CASSPENQPQHF TGTGCCAGCAGCCCGGAAAATCAGCCCCAGCATTTT
TRBJ2-1 TRBD1 . TRBV5-6 CASSWDSHYNEQFF TGTGCCAGCAGCTGGGACAGCCACTACAATGAGCAGTTCTTC
TRBJ1-2 . . TRBV4-2 CASSQEGAGQGPGYGYTF TGTGCCAGCAGCCAAGAGGGGGCTGGGCAGGGGCCAGGCTATGGCTACACCTTC
TRBJ1-1 . few TRBV6-1 CASKGWEKTEAFF TGTGCCAGCAAAGGGTGGGAGAAGACTGAAGCTTTCTTT
TRBJ1-3 TRBD1 . TRBV11-1 CASSPGTDRNTIYF TGTGCCAGCAGCCCCGGGACAGACCGAAACACCATATATTTT
TRBJ2-6 . . TRBV10-3 CAISPEGNGANVLTF TGTGCCATCAGCCCGGAGGGGAATGGGGCCAACGTCCTGACTTTC
TRBJ1-1 TRBD1 . TRBV6-1 CASSGGQGGAEAFF TGTGCCAGCAGTGGGGGACAGGGAGGGGCTGAAGCTTTCTTT
TRBJ2-5 TRBD1 . TRBV29-1 CSATQGALQETQYF TGCAGCGCGACACAGGGGGCCCTCCAAGAGACCCAGTACTTC
TRBJ2-3 . . TRBV5-4 CASSLPALSTDTQYF TGTGCCAGCAGCTTGCCAGCCCTTAGCACAGATACGCAGTATTTT
TRBJ2-5 TRBD2 . TRBV6-6 CASGPAGLASETQYF TGTGCCAGCGGCCCGGCGGGACTAGCGTCAGAGACCCAGTACTTC
TRBJ2-3 . . TRBV12-5 CASGRSYTDTQYF TGTGCTAGTGGCCGAAGCTACACAGATACGCAGTATTTT
TRBJ2-3 . . TRBV19 CASRASTDTQYF TGTGCCAGCCGAGCGAGCACAGATACGCAGTATTTT
TRBJ2-7 TRBD2 . TRBV4-1 CASSPWGLAGGTYEQYF TGCGCCAGCAGCCCCTGGGGACTAGCGGGAGGAACCTACGAGCAGTACTTC
TRBJ2-1 . . TRBV7-8 CASSLWPRDGKNEQFF TGTGCCAGCAGCTTATGGCCCCGGGACGGGAAGAATGAGCAGTTCTTC
TRBJ2-1 . . TRBV18 CASSPVNGDIGNEQFF TGTGCCAGCTCACCGGTAAACGGGGACATTGGGAATGAGCAGTTCTTC
TRBJ2-2 TRBD1 . TRBV7-3 CASSLSRDSTGELFF TGTGCCAGCAGCCTTAGCCGGGACAGCACCGGGGAGCTGTTTTTT
TRBJ1-1 TRBD1 once TRBV5-1 CASSLAGTGGGNTEAFF TGCGCCAGCAGCTTGGCCGGGACAGGGGGTGGGAACACTGAAGCTTTCTTT
TRBJ1-4 . . TRBV6-6 CASSYKGGTNEKLFF TGTGCCAGCAGTTACAAGGGAGGCACTAATGAAAAACTGTTTTTT
TRBJ1-2 . . TRBV10-3 CAISESGNYGYTF TGTGCCATCAGTGAGTCCGGGAACTATGGCTACACCTTC
TRBJ1-4 . few TRBV19 CASYNTYSATNEKLFF TGTGCCAGCTACAATACTTACAGTGCAACTAATGAAAAACTGTTTTTT
TRBJ2-2 . . TRBV2 CASRIQWAGELFF TGTGCCAGCAGGATACAGTGGGCCGGGGAGCTGTTTTTT
TRBJ2-1 . . TRBV5-1 CASSLNSQWGGGYNEQFF TGCGCCAGCAGCCTAAATAGTCAGTGGGGAGGGGGTTACAATGAGCAGTTCTTC
TRBJ2-5 TRBD2 . TRBV5-6 CASSFIAGERETQYF TGTGCCAGCAGTTTTATAGCGGGAGAGCGGGAGACCCAGTACTTC
TRBJ2-1 TRBD2 . TRBV7-9 CASSPGLAGEKVF TGTGCCAGCAGCCCTGGACTAGCGGGAGAAAAGGTCTTC
TRBJ2-5 TRBD1 . TRBV5-1 CASSLVGQGMGETQYF TGCGCCAGCAGCTTGGTAGGACAGGGGATGGGAGAGACCCAGTACTTC
TRBJ2-1 TRBD2 . TRBV4-1 CASSQVVGGRAHNEQFF TGCGCCAGCAGCCAAGTTGTAGGCGGGAGGGCCCACAATGAGCAGTTCTTC
TRBJ2-3 . . TRBV5-1 CASSLGDIADTQYF TGCGCCAGCAGTTTGGGGGATATCGCAGATACGCAGTATTTT
TRBJ2-3 TRBD2 . TRBV28 CASSFLAGTDTQYF TGTGCCAGCAGTTTCCTAGCGGGAACAGATACGCAGTATTTT
TRBJ2-7 TRBD1 . TRBV7-6 CASSLAGTGGYEQYF TGTGCCAGCAGCTTGGCCGGGACAGGGGGCTACGAGCAGTACTTC
TRBJ1-2 . once TRBV7-2 CASSFMGSGGGYTF TGTGCCAGCAGCTTTATGGGATCGGGGGGCGGCTACACCTTC
TRBJ2-7 . once TRBV11-2 CASKKPGHLYEQYF TGTGCCAGCAAGAAACCGGGACACCTCTACGAGCAGTACTTC